This TCR beta chain came from a study of blood T cell repertoires in COVID-19. Study overall: COVID-19 samples, acute and convalescent, were from the United States, Italy and Spain. From T cells, B-cell-depleted T cells, or PBMCs came the material, which was cDNA or gDNA.

The length of the CDR3 is 15 residues. Trimming shortened V by 7 bases and J by 7 bases, and 22 bases separated the two germline ends. Germline loops: CDR1 MDHEN, CDR2 SYDVKM. This clone was observed once. Authors' methods: The authors estimated nucleated cell counts from reference gene primer amplification. TCRdb keeps only in-frame clones here, not all; method: immunoSEQ multiplex PCR. Clonal size and the V and J genes are those of that table, whereas D and trimming came from the DNA. Of about 180,000 clones listed, less than 90% are singletons. Sequencing was performed on peripheral blood. The receptor was isolated from a woman in her 70s with COVID-19, enrolled during active disease. The rearrangement links TRBV28 to TRBJ1-1; TRBD1 is a possible D gene (5 bases). CDR3 loop: CASINTLTATYEAFF. The CDR3 nucleotides are TGTGCCAGCATCAATACGCTGACAGCGACGTATGAAGCTTTCTTT.